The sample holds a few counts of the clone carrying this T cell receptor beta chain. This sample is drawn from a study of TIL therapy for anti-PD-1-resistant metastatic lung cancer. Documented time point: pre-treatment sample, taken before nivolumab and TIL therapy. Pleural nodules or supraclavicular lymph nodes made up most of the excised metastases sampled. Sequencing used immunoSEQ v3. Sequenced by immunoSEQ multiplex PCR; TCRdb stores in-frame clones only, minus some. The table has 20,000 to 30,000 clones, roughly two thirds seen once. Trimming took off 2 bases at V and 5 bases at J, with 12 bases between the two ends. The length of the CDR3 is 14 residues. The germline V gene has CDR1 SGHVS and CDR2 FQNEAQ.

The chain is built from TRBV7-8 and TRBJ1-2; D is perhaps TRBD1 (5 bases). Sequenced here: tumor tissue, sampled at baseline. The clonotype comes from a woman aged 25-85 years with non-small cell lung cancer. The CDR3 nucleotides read TGTGCCAGCAGCTTATCGGGGGATGGGTATGGCTACACCTTC. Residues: CASSLSGDGYGYTF.